This TCR beta chain was observed in a study of beta chain features in type 1 diabetes. Whole-study findings and limits: The study found that naive, central memory and Treg TCRB repertoires appeared more similar in patients than in healthy donors.

Expressed TCRB transcripts were sequenced because the isolated RNA had all been reverse transcribed beforehand. Produced via immunoSEQ multiplex PCR; TCRdb's table is partial and in-frame only. The table includes 300,000 to 450,000 clones, roughly 12% detected once. This clone appeared a few times. No antigen is known for it. This sample includes further DNA sequences coding for the same CDR3. The V and J ends lost 0 bases and 2 bases respectively, with 8 bases between them. Germline V CDR1 and CDR2: SGHRS, YFSETQ. The CDR3 extends over 14 amino acids. The clonotype was recovered from a man aged 18-30 years in good health. The chain is built from TRBV5-1 and TRBJ1-2; D might be TRBD1 (5 bases). The sequenced sample was naive CD4+ T cells from blood. The CDR3 DNA reads as TGCGCCAGCAGCTTGGATGGGGGGAACTATGGCTACACCTTC. Amino acid sequence: CASSLDGGNYGYTF.